This TCR beta chain emerged from a study of blood T cell repertoires in COVID-19. As for the study in general: Donors in the United States, Italy and Spain gave samples during acute or convalescent COVID-19. In each case, the material was cDNA or gDNA derived from T cells, B-cell-depleted T cells, or PBMCs.

CDR1 and CDR2 (germline): SEHNR, FQNEAQ (reference sequence). The CDR3 sequence is 17 residues long. Losses at the gene ends were 5 bases for V and 1 base for J; bases not matched to a gene: 9. This clone has more than one count but fewer than ten. As handled by the study authors: Amplification with reference gene primers provided the estimates of nucleated cell counts. Profiling relied on immunoSEQ multiplex PCR, and the TCRdb table lists in-frame clones only, not all of them. The D gene and trimming were derived from the DNA, and the V and J assignments and clone size from that table. The sample holds about 340,000 clones, 80% to 90% seen once.

The source material was peripheral blood. This TCR derives from a man aged 25 to 45 with active or convalescent COVID-19. The chain uses TRBV7-9 and TRBJ2-1; 9 bases map to TRBD2. CDR3 sequence (DNA): TGTGCCAGCAGCCCCGCTGGCAGCGGGGGGTCCTACAATGAGCAGTTCTTC. Amino acid sequence: CASSPAGSGGSYNEQFF.